This T cell receptor (beta chain) emerged from a study of cytomegalovirus exposure and HLA in healthy donors. With 60 Vbeta and 13 Jbeta primers, the PCR was carried out. Original methodology: Later, an analysis found some 80 million unique TCR beta chains, and around 10 million of these were shared. Clones were read by immunoSEQ multiplex PCR, and TCRdb kept only the in-frame ones, dropping some. That table furnishes V, J and clone size, whereas the DNA furnished D and trimming. The table records about 170,000 clones, roughly 80% of them present only once. Between the trimmed V and J ends, which lost 0 bases and 3 bases, there was a span of 6 bases. This CDR3 has 13 amino acids. Germline V lookup: CDR1 MNHEY, CDR2 SMNVEV (reference sequence).

The chain combines TRBV27 with TRBJ2-7, with D tentatively TRBD2 (6 bases). The receptor was derived from a male donor in good health and CMV-seronegative. The specimen sequenced was PBMCs. CDR3 in DNA: TGTGCCAGCAGTTTATCGGACTACTACGAGCAGTACTTC. As protein: CASSLSDYYEQYF.